This TCR beta chain was profiled in a study of tumour-infiltrating T cells in Burkitt lymphoma. Across the study: The Burkitt lymphoma cohort spanned all epidemiological subtypes. Survival, overall and progression-free, tracked with productive clonality.

The germline V gene has CDR1 SGHKS and CDR2 YYEKEE (reference sequence). Trimming cost V 3 bases and J 4 bases, with 14 bases left between them. The CDR3 sequence is 14 residues long. Only in-frame clones appear in the TCRdb table, and some are missing; sequencing was by immunoSEQ multiplex PCR. Here the sample spans some 2,500 clones, roughly 15% being singletons. This sequence was found in a human donor with Burkitt lymphoma. The sequenced sample was tumor tissue. The V gene is TRBV5-5, the J gene TRBJ2-7, with D maybe TRBD2 (6 bases). CDR3 amino acids: CASSSPGGGYEQYF. CDR3 sequence (DNA): TGTGCCAGCAGCTCGCCCGGGGGAGGTTACGAGCAGTACTTC.